These 25 T cell receptor beta chains came from one sample sequenced in a study of T cell responses to AZD1222 COVID-19 vaccine. Sequencing was performed with immunoSEQ multiplex PCR; in TCRdb, only in-frame clones are kept and a portion is missing. The table records 200,000 or so clones, just over 90% of them present only once. The sample consisted of peripheral blood, taken on day 0 of MenACWY control vaccination. The receptor set was obtained from an adult in good health.

The chain combines TRBV28 with TRBJ2-7; perhaps D is TRBD1 or TRBD2 (5 bases each). Per germline, CDR1 MDHEN and CDR2 SYDVKM. This CDR3 has 14 residues. V was cut by 6 bases and J by 2 bases, with 14 bases left in between. This CDR3 is CASRTGAPTYEQYF. CDR3 sequence (DNA): TGTGCCAGCAGAACCGGGGCCCCCACCTACGAGCAGTACTTC.

The chain uses TRBV6-5 and TRBJ2-4, with a weak D call TRBD2 (6 bases). This CDR3 is 13 amino acids long. V was shortened by 4 bases and J by 8 bases, with 12 bases between the two germline ends. The germline gives CDR1 MNHEY, CDR2 SVGAGI. The CDR3: CASSSTRSDIQYF. The DNA of the CDR3 is TGTGCCAGCAGTTCGACTAGGTCAGACATTCAGTACTTC.

Concerning this clone: One end of the junction fails to match germline, which may point to a read error. DNA for the CDR3: TGCAGTTTCATACTGGGAAGCACCATATATTTT. Translated, it gives CSFILGSTIYF. V gene TRBV20-1 combines with J gene TRBJ1-3; D is ambiguous. The CDR3 loop spans 11 amino acids. Germline values: CDR1 DFQATT, CDR2 SNEGSKA (reference sequence).

The chain employs TRBV27 and TRBJ1-5; no clear D. From germline, CDR1 is MNHEY and CDR2 SMNVEV (reference sequence). The CDR3 is 13 residues long. V was trimmed by 3 bases and J by 4 bases, leaving 7 bases between them. The CDR3 region is CASSFRGNQPQHF. The DNA of the CDR3 is TGTGCCAGCAGTTTCAGAGGGAATCAGCCCCAGCATTTT.

J is TRBJ1-6 and V is TRBV5-1, with no clear D. The ends were cut back, 0 bases at V and 7 bases at J, with 14 bases in the middle. Germline CDR1 is SGHRS and CDR2 is YFSETQ. The CDR3 has 16 amino acids. CDR3: CASSLGQVGGNSPLHF. In DNA form, the CDR3 reads TGCGCCAGCAGCTTGGGCCAAGTTGGAGGGAATTCACCCCTCCACTTT.

The gene calls are TRBV9 and TRBJ1-6; D not resolved. The CDR3 runs 16 residues. CDR1 is SGDLS and CDR2 is YYNGEE in the germline V gene. V lost 6 bases and J 5 bases, leaving 18 bases between the germline ends. The chain's CDR3 is CASTLTDRENNSPLHF. CDR3 sequence (DNA): TGTGCCAGCACCTTGACGGATAGGGAAAATAATTCACCCCTCCACTTT.

The genes are TRBV7-2 and TRBJ2-5; 9 bases line up with TRBD1. The germline gives CDR1 SGHTA, CDR2 FQGNSA. The CDR3 contains 16 residues. The V gene end was trimmed by 5 bases and the J gene end by 5 bases; junction bases not matched to a gene: 12. CDR3 sequence reads: CASSIKTGGVGETQYF. In nucleotides, the CDR3 is TGTGCCAGCAGCATCAAGACAGGGGGGGTGGGCGAGACCCAGTACTTC.

This clone was observed a single time. The chain uses TRBV15 and TRBJ1-4, with D hard to call. V lost 3 bases and J 3 bases, leaving 8 bases between the germline ends. The CDR3 has 14 amino acids. CDR1 and CDR2 (germline): LNHNV, YYDKDF (reference sequence). This chain's CDR3 is CATSSRGANEKLFF. CDR3 bases: TGTGCCACCAGCAGTCGGGGAGCTAATGAAAAACTGTTTTTT.

As for this clone: At one end the junction does not follow the germline gene, possibly because of a read error. The chain has TRBV4-2 and TRBJ2-5; D is ambiguous. The CDR3 consists of 14 residues. CDR1 is LGHNA, CDR2 YNFKEQ, per germline. As DNA, the CDR3 is TGTGCCAGCAGCCCCGGAAGAACGTCCTCGAACACTAACTTC. Its translation: CASSPGRTSSNTNF.

The J gene is TRBJ2-5, the V gene TRBV6-2 or TRBV6-3; D unresolved. The CDR3 has 14 amino acids. Germline assignment: CDR1 MNHEY and CDR2 SVGEGT. Trimming removed 1 base from V and 5 bases from J, with 11 bases in between. CDR3 protein: CASSYLGNGETQYF. DNA for the CDR3: TGTGCCAGCAGTTACTTAGGGAATGGGGAGACCCAGTACTTC.

This clone was picked up a small number of times. This chain joins TRBV2 and TRBJ2-7; D might be TRBD1 (7 bases). Germline V lookup: CDR1 SNHLY, CDR2 FYNNEI. Trimming left V 6 bases short and J 3 bases short, with 15 bases between. There are 14 residues in the CDR3. The CDR3 DNA sequence: TGTGCCAGCAGGTCGGCAGGGGGGATCTACGAGCAGTACTTC. Amino acids: CASRSAGGIYEQYF.

V is TRBV3-1 (or the pseudogene TRBV3-2) and J is TRBJ1-2; possible D gene TRBD1, 5 bases. CDR1 and CDR2 (germline): LGHDT, YNNKEL (reference sequence). Between the trimmed V and J ends, which lost 1 base and 4 bases, there was a span of 7 bases. This CDR3 spans 13 amino acids. This chain's CDR3 is CASSQGDLYGYTF. Here the CDR3 DNA reads TGTGCCAGCAGCCAAGGGGACCTCTATGGCTACACCTTC.

In its sample, this clone was seen once. The V call is TRBV11-3, the J call TRBJ1-1; 8 bases line up with TRBD1. CDR1 SGHNT and CDR2 YENEEA come from the germline V gene. The CDR3 has 13 amino acids. V dropped 4 bases and J dropped 3; count of bases not matched to a gene: 1. The CDR3 here is CASSSTGDTEAFF. In DNA form, the CDR3 reads TGTGCCAGCAGCTCGACAGGGGACACTGAAGCTTTCTTT.

The chain couples TRBV7-9 to TRBJ1-2; maybe TRBD1 (5 bases). This CDR3 comprises 15 residues. The germline V gene has CDR1 SEHNR and CDR2 FQNEAQ (reference sequence). Trimming cost V 1 base and J 7 bases, with 16 bases left between them. The CDR3 bases are TGTGCCAGCAGCTTAGACCGGGTCAGGGAGGGTGGCTACACCTTC. Protein: CASSLDRVREGGYTF.

This clone showed up just once. The chain couples TRBV19 to TRBJ2-5, with 7 bases matching TRBD2. V was clipped by 1 base and J by 3 bases; unmatched bases: 8. The CDR3 is 16 amino acids. Germline V gene sequence: CDR1 LNHDA, CDR2 SQIVND (reference sequence). The CDR3 spells CASSIGGGTSEETQYF. The DNA of the CDR3 is TGTGCCAGTAGTATAGGGGGGGGGACTTCGGAAGAGACCCAGTACTTC.

The chain uses TRBV5-1 and TRBJ2-7; TRBD1 agrees at 10 bases. This CDR3 contains 14 residues. V shed 4 bases, J shed 4 bases, and the junction held 5 bases outside the gene matches. Per germline, CDR1 SGHRS and CDR2 YFSETQ. CDR3 in amino acids: CASSPGQGGYEQYF. CDR3 sequence (DNA): TGCGCCAGCAGCCCTGGACAGGGGGGGTACGAGCAGTACTTC.

The chain joins TRBV5-1 to TRBJ1-1; no clear D gene. Per germline, CDR1 SGHRS and CDR2 YFSETQ. This CDR3 spans 17 amino acids. Trimming pared 1 base from V and 1 base from J, leaving 17 bases between. Here the CDR3 reads CASSLSISASRNTEAFF. The CDR3 coding sequence is TGCGCCAGCAGCTTGAGTATATCCGCCTCCAGGAACACTGAAGCTTTCTTT.

The rearrangement links TRBV18 to TRBJ1-5, with D tentatively TRBD1 (6 bases). Trimming removed 0 bases from V and 4 bases from J, with 10 bases in between. Germline V gene sequence: CDR1 KGHSH, CDR2 LQKENI. The CDR3 is 15 residues long. This CDR3 reads CASSPPNRENQPQHF. For the CDR3, the DNA is TGTGCCAGCTCACCACCCAACAGGGAAAATCAGCCCCAGCATTTT.

The V and J genes are TRBV7-2 and TRBJ2-3, with 9 bases identical to TRBD2. Trimming removed 7 bases from V and 4 bases from J; junction bases left unmatched: 9. Germline CDR1 reads SGHTA; CDR2 reads FQGNSA. CDR3 size: 15 residues. CDR3 nucleotide sequence: TGTGCCAGCACCCTGCAAGCGGGGGGTTCAGATACGCAGTATTTT. Translation gives CASTLQAGGSDTQYF.

The chain uses TRBV27 and TRBJ2-2; 8 positions match TRBD1. This CDR3 contains 16 residues. Trimming at V came to 5 bases and at J to 5 bases, leaving 10 bases not matched to a gene. Germline assignment: CDR1 MNHEY and CDR2 SMNVEV (reference sequence). The CDR3 nucleotides are TGTGCCAGCAGTCCACTGGGCAGGGGGCCGACCGGGGAGCTGTTTTTT. Protein product: CASSPLGRGPTGELFF.

This sequence joins TRBV18 and TRBJ1-1; 8 bases match TRBD1. CDR1 and CDR2 from the germline V gene are KGHSH and LQKENI. There are 15 residues in the CDR3. Losses at the gene ends were 2 bases for V and 5 bases for J; bases not matched to a gene: 7. CDR3 nucleotides: TGTGCCAGCTCACCATCAGGGGGCGGAAGGACTGAAGCTTTCTTT. Translation: CASSPSGGGRTEAFF.

The chain has TRBV19 and TRBJ1-2; D unclear. Germline CDR1 LNHDA, CDR2 SQIVND (reference sequence). This CDR3 has 13 residues. Trimming removed 6 bases from V and 5 bases from J, with 13 bases in between. The CDR3 spells CASRGLSSYGYTF. As DNA, the CDR3 is TGTGCCAGTAGAGGACTGTCCTCTTATGGCTACACCTTC.

The chain carries TRBV30 and TRBJ1-6; TRBD1 matches 7 bases. Germline CDR1 reads GTSNPN; CDR2 reads SVGIG (reference sequence). V shed 8 bases and J 7 bases; nucleotides not matched to a gene: 11. This CDR3 comprises 14 residues. The CDR3 DNA is TGTGCCCGAGGGACAGCCACATACAATTCACCCCTCCACTTT. As protein: CARGTATYNSPLHF.

In its sample, this clone was seen once. V and J are TRBV7-3 and TRBJ2-5; D unclear. The CDR3 totals 13 residues. Trimming removed 1 base at V and 5 bases at J, with 8 bases between. Per germline, CDR1 SGHTA and CDR2 FQGTGA. CDR3 sequence (DNA): TGTGCCAGCAGCTTAAGATCGAGGGAGACCCAGTACTTC. This encodes CASSLRSRETQYF.

The chain recombines TRBV12-3 or TRBV12-4 with TRBJ1-2; a weak D match, TRBD1 (6 bases). There are 11 residues in the CDR3. V was shortened by 11 bases and J by 8 bases, with 15 bases between the two germline ends. The CDR3 reads CALGGNRGYTF. DNA for the CDR3: TGTGCCTTAGGGGGGAATCGGGGCTACACCTTC.